The rows below give T cell receptor beta chains drawn from one sample of a study of OX40 agonist ivuxolimab in advanced cancers. Sequencing was performed with immunoSEQ multiplex PCR; in TCRdb, only in-frame clones are kept and a portion is missing. The sample contains 70,000 to 75,000 clones, roughly 85% of which appear only once. The material sequenced was CD4+ or CD8+ T cells sorted from blood, taken in a trial of the OX40 agonist ivuxolimab. Source of these receptors: an adult with an advanced solid tumor such as melanoma, head and neck, liver or kidney cancer. The CDR3 runs from the conserved cysteine through the conserved F or W. D genes are given only for firm matches. Clone size is not always given. Where it is, it says once, few, many or a class for expanded clones.

d_call: TRBD1
j_call: TRBJ1-5
clone_size: -
v_call: TRBV18
cdr3_aa: CASSLTGGAEPQHF
cdr3_nt: TGTGCCAGCTCACTCACAGGGGGCGCAGAGCCCCAGCATTTT

d_call: TRBD2
j_call: TRBJ2-7
clone_size: -
v_call: TRBV2
cdr3_aa: CASTGTSRYEQYF
cdr3_nt: TGTGCCAGCACAGGGACTAGCAGATACGAGCAGTACTTC

d_call: -
j_call: TRBJ2-7
clone_size: -
v_call: TRBV5-6
cdr3_aa: CASSPGLLSYEQYF
cdr3_nt: TGTGCCAGCAGCCCAGGACTGCTTTCCTACGAGCAGTACTTC

d_call: -
j_call: TRBJ1-1
clone_size: -
v_call: TRBV27
cdr3_aa: CASSAPGTPNTEAFF
cdr3_nt: TGTGCCAGCAGTGCGCCCGGGACACCAAACACTGAAGCTTTCTTT

d_call: -
j_call: TRBJ2-7
clone_size: -
v_call: TRBV28
cdr3_aa: CASSQESGLSYEQYF
cdr3_nt: TGTGCCAGCAGCCAAGAGAGCGGACTCTCCTACGAGCAGTACTTC

d_call: -
j_call: TRBJ1-5
clone_size: -
v_call: TRBV27
cdr3_aa: CASSLEDWGSSNQPQHF
cdr3_nt: TGTGCCAGCAGTTTAGAGGACTGGGGGAGTAGCAATCAGCCCCAGCATTTT

d_call: TRBD2
j_call: TRBJ2-7
clone_size: -
v_call: TRBV7-2
cdr3_aa: CASSLASSGVGEQYF
cdr3_nt: TGTGCCAGCAGCTTAGCCTCTAGCGGGGTTGGGGAGCAGTACTTC

d_call: -
j_call: TRBJ1-5
clone_size: -
v_call: TRBV27
cdr3_aa: CASSLTRGGYQPQHF
cdr3_nt: TGTGCCAGCAGTCTAACGCGTGGAGGCTATCAGCCCCAGCATTTT

d_call: TRBD2
j_call: TRBJ2-5
clone_size: few
v_call: TRBV5-1
cdr3_aa: CASSWTGGLGETQYF
cdr3_nt: TGCGCCAGCAGCTGGACGGGAGGGTTAGGCGAGACCCAGTACTTC

d_call: TRBD1
j_call: TRBJ2-1
clone_size: -
v_call: TRBV9
cdr3_aa: CASSVGPSPDRAHEQFF
cdr3_nt: TGTGCCAGCAGCGTAGGGCCTAGCCCCGACAGGGCCCATGAGCAGTTCTTC

d_call: -
j_call: TRBJ1-1
clone_size: -
v_call: TRBV5-4
cdr3_aa: CASSPVASNSEAFF
cdr3_nt: TGTGCCAGCAGCCCGGTGGCCAGTAACTCTGAAGCTTTCTTT

d_call: -
j_call: TRBJ2-2
clone_size: -
v_call: TRBV19
cdr3_aa: CASRGWTAQNTGELFF
cdr3_nt: TGTGCCAGTCGGGGATGGACGGCTCAAAACACCGGGGAGCTGTTTTTT

d_call: TRBD2
j_call: TRBJ2-7
clone_size: -
v_call: TRBV2
cdr3_aa: CASSEATLAGGYEQYF
cdr3_nt: TGTGCCAGCAGTGAAGCGACCCTAGCGGGGGGGTACGAGCAGTACTTC

d_call: TRBD1
j_call: TRBJ2-3
clone_size: -
v_call: TRBV4-1
cdr3_aa: CASSRPGQGGDTQYF
cdr3_nt: TGCGCCAGCAGCCGTCCGGGACAGGGAGGAGATACGCAGTATTTT

d_call: TRBD2
j_call: TRBJ2-7
clone_size: -
v_call: TRBV5-4
cdr3_aa: CASSLEGSGWYEQYF
cdr3_nt: TGTGCCAGCAGCTTGGAAGGTAGCGGGTGGTACGAGCAGTACTTC

d_call: -
j_call: TRBJ2-4
clone_size: -
v_call: TRBV12-2
cdr3_aa: CASRLARDSVTFIAKNIQYF
cdr3_nt: TGTGCAAGTCGCTTAGCGCGTGACTCAGTGACTTTTATAGCCAAAAACATTCAGTACTTC

d_call: TRBD2
j_call: TRBJ2-2
clone_size: -
v_call: TRBV4-3
cdr3_aa: CASSQYPAGGKTGELFF
cdr3_nt: TGCGCCAGCAGCCAGTACCCAGCGGGAGGTAAAACCGGGGAGCTGTTTTTT